The 27 T cell receptor beta chains given below trace back to one sample, sequenced in a study of cytomegalovirus exposure and HLA in healthy donors (TCRdb year 2017). Libraries were made using the immunoSEQ multiplex PCR assay. For the multiplex PCR, a mixture combining 60 forward primers for TCR Vbeta segments and 13 reverse primers for TCR Jbeta segments was used. TCRdb carries this immuneACCESS record with in-frame sequences only. Its versions omit some clonotypes, under half of them owing to an unresolved V gene in the studies checked, with the rest unexplained. The sample table contains about 130,000 clones; only one count was recorded for 65% to 90% of them. Roughly 12% of the sample goes to the ten largest clones. Sample: PBMCs. The receptors stem from a male donor in good health and CMV-seropositive.

V and J are TRBV7-3 and TRBJ1-6; D call uncertain. The CDR3 has 11 residues. The germline V and J ends were trimmed by 4 bases and 11 bases, with 6 bases remaining between them. CDR1 and CDR2 (germline): SGHTA, FQGTGA. This chain's CDR3 is CASSYIAPLHF. The DNA for the CDR3 is TGTGCCAGCAGCTATATTGCACCCCTCCACTTT.

The gene calls are TRBV11-2 and TRBJ1-2, with 11 bases identical to TRBD1. Germline CDR1 is SGHAT and CDR2 is FQNNGV. The CDR3 is 15 residues long. The V segment lost 1 base and the J segment 5 bases; nucleotides outside the gene matches: 3. Here the CDR3 reads CASSLVGTGGYGYTF. In DNA form, the CDR3 reads TGTGCCAGCAGCTTAGTAGGGACAGGGGGTTATGGCTACACCTTC. The whole variable domain, remainder taken from reference TRBV11-2 and TRBJ1-2, is EAGVAQSPRYKIIEKRQSVAFWCNPISGHATLYWYQQILGQGPKLLIQFQNNGVVDDSQLPKDRFSAERLKGVDSTLKIQPAKLEDSAVYLCASSLVGTGGYGYTFGSGTRLTVV.

Worth noting for this clone: A junction end diverges from the germline sequence, so it may reflect a read error. The chain combines TRBV13 with TRBJ2-6, with D possibly matching TRBD1 (5 bases). This CDR3 is built from 17 residues. From germline, CDR1 is PRHDT and CDR2 FYEKMQ (reference sequence). The CDR3 sequence is CASSLEAVGSGANGLTF. Written as DNA, the CDR3 is TGTGCCAGCAGCTTAGAGGCGGTTGGCTCTGGGGCCAACGGCCTGACTTTC.

V and J are TRBV28 and TRBJ1-2; 7 bases match TRBD1. The V segment lost 6 bases and the J segment 7 bases; nucleotides outside the gene matches: 5. Germline values: CDR1 MDHEN, CDR2 SYDVKM. The CDR3 totals 12 residues. Here the CDR3 reads CASSPGQVGYTF. The CDR3 nucleotides read TGTGCCAGCAGCCCCGGACAGGTTGGCTACACCTTC.

This chain connects TRBV28 to TRBJ2-7, with no clear D. The CDR3 loop spans 15 amino acids. V was trimmed by 3 bases and J by 0 bases, leaving 12 bases between them. Germline CDR1 is MDHEN and CDR2 is SYDVKM. CDR3 nucleotides: TGTGCCAGCAGTTTTTGGGCTGTCCGCTCCTACGAGCAGTACTTC. This gives the protein CASSFWAVRSYEQYF. The full variable domain, completed using reference TRBV28 and TRBJ2-7, is DVKVTQSSRYLVKRTGEKVFLECVQDMDHENMFWYRQDPGLGLRLIYFSYDVKMKEKGDIPEGYSVSREKKERFSLILESASTNQTSMYLCASSFWAVRSYEQYFGPGTRLTVT.

This CDR3 reads CATLSLGNTEAFF. CDR3 in DNA: TGTGCCACCCTCTCACTAGGTAACACTGAAGCTTTCTTT. V is TRBV25-1 and J is TRBJ1-1; D uncertain. V lost 10 bases and J lost 2, with 14 bases in between. Germline V lookup: CDR1 MGHDK, CDR2 SYGVNS. The CDR3 runs 13 residues.

The rearrangement links TRBV5-6 to TRBJ1-3; no clear D gene. Per the germline V gene, CDR1 is SGHDT and CDR2 is YYEEEE. Trimming took 4 bases from V and 6 from J, leaving 8 bases between them. This CDR3 spans 12 amino acids. The CDR3 bases are TGTGCCAGCAGCCTCAGTGAAAACACCATATATTTT. Translated: CASSLSENTIYF.

The V and J genes are TRBV28 and TRBJ2-1, with D perhaps TRBD1 (6 bases). The CDR3 covers 16 residues. V was trimmed by 7 bases and J by 7 bases, leaving 23 bases between them. Germline CDR1 reads MDHEN; CDR2 reads SYDVKM. The CDR3: CASIATRGSIQNEQFF. The DNA of the CDR3 is TGTGCCAGCATTGCCACCAGGGGTTCAATTCAGAATGAGCAGTTCTTC.

V gene TRBV7-3 combines with J gene TRBJ1-6; 8 bases agree with TRBD1. The CDR3 runs 13 residues. The trim removed 8 bases at V and 7 bases at J, leaving 4 bases unmatched. Germline V gene sequence: CDR1 SGHTA, CDR2 FQGTGA. The CDR3 nucleotides are TGTGCCAGCGGACAGGGAGGGAATTCACCCCTCCACTTT. Protein sequence: CASGQGGNSPLHF.

This chain joins TRBV10-3 and TRBJ1-1, with unresolved D. The V gene's germline CDR1 is ENHRY and CDR2 SYGVKD. The CDR3 runs 13 residues. With 7 bases removed from V and 0 bases from J, the gap between germline ends came to 9 bases. This CDR3 is CAITLSVNTEAFF. The DNA of the CDR3 is TGTGCCATCACCTTGAGTGTGAACACTGAAGCTTTCTTT.

V usage is TRBV7-6 and J usage is TRBJ1-5, with 9 bases matching TRBD1. Germline CDR1 and CDR2: SGHVS and FNYEAQ. This CDR3 has 15 amino acids. The J segment lost 7 bases and the V segment lost 1 base, leaving 5 bases of the junction unmatched. CDR3 region: CASSLEQGAWQPQHF. CDR3 sequence (DNA): TGTGCCAGCAGCTTAGAACAGGGGGCTTGGCAGCCCCAGCATTTT.

The chain has TRBV28 and TRBJ1-2; D remains unclear. The germline gives CDR1 MDHEN, CDR2 SYDVKM. The CDR3 has 12 residues. V shed 3 bases and J shed 5 bases, with 7 bases lying between them. CDR3 residues: CASSFGVYGYTF. The CDR3 DNA is TGTGCCAGCAGTTTCGGGGTATATGGCTACACCTTC.

The sample holds a few counts of this clone. The chain couples TRBV6-5 to TRBJ1-5; weak D call: TRBD1 (5 bases). Germline CDR1 is MNHEY and CDR2 is SVGAGI. The CDR3 runs 16 residues. Trimming left V 4 bases short and J 3 bases short, with 16 bases between. DNA of the CDR3: TGTGCCAGCAGTTCTCCGACAGTGAACTACAATCAGCCCCAGCATTTT. As protein: CASSSPTVNYNQPQHF.

V and J are TRBV28 and TRBJ2-7, with TRBD2 matching over 7 bases. CDR1 MDHEN and CDR2 SYDVKM come from the germline V gene. This CDR3 contains 13 residues. V lost 5 bases and J lost 9; bases outside the gene matches: 10. The CDR3 here is CASSPPGTTGQYF. Written as DNA, the CDR3 is TGTGCCAGCAGTCCTCCCGGGACTACCGGGCAGTACTTC.

This clone was counted a few times. This rearrangement joins TRBV28 to TRBJ2-6; D ambiguous. V was shortened by 6 bases and J by 1 base, with 10 bases between the two germline ends. The V gene's germline CDR1 is MDHEN and CDR2 SYDVKM. The CDR3 covers 15 residues. The CDR3 DNA follows: TGTGCCAGCAGGGAGAAAAGGTCTGGGGCCAACGTCCTGACTTTC. This translates into CASREKRSGANVLTF.

This chain links TRBV28 with TRBJ2-1; 15 bases are a match to TRBD2. Germline V CDR1 and CDR2: MDHEN, SYDVKM. Germline trimming cut 4 bases from V and 14 bases from J; bases unmatched to any gene: 9. The CDR3 is 15 amino acids. The CDR3 DNA is TGTGCCAGCAGTTCCACCGGACTAGCGGGGGGGTATAAGTTCTTC. This translates into CASSSTGLAGGYKFF. The variable domain in full, completed from reference TRBV28 and TRBJ2-1, reads DVKVTQSSRYLVKRTGEKVFLECVQDMDHENMFWYRQDPGLGLRLIYFSYDVKMKEKGDIPEGYSVSREKKERFSLILESASTNQTSMYLCASSSTGLAGGYKFFGPGTRLTVL.

In DNA form, the CDR3 reads TGTGCCAGCAGTTACCCCCGAGGGTCCACCTACAATGAGCAGTTCTTC. As protein: CASSYPRGSTYNEQFF. The chain is built from TRBV6-8 and TRBJ2-1; tentative D call: TRBD2 (5 bases). Germline lookup yields CDR1 MNHGY and CDR2 SAAAGT. This CDR3 region has 16 residues. Deletions cut 2 bases from V and 2 bases from J, with 13 bases between.

V gene TRBV7-2 combines with J gene TRBJ2-7, with 8 bases lining up with TRBD1. Per the germline V gene, CDR1 is SGHTA and CDR2 is FQGNSA. J was trimmed by 0 bases and V by 5 bases; bases with no gene match: 6. The CDR3 totals 15 residues. The CDR3 sequence is CASSPRTGSSYEQYF. The DNA for the CDR3 is TGTGCCAGCAGCCCGAGGACAGGGAGCTCCTACGAGCAGTACTTC.

This chain connects TRBV7-8 to TRBJ2-5, with TRBD2 identical over 10 bases. The CDR3 length is 13 residues. Trimming at V came to 3 bases and at J to 5 bases, leaving 0 bases not matched to a gene. Germline V gives CDR1 SGHVS, CDR2 FQNEAQ. CDR3 residues: CASSLTSGETQYF. CDR3 in DNA: TGTGCCAGCAGCTTGACTAGCGGGGAGACCCAGTACTTC.

V gene TRBV18 combines with J gene TRBJ2-3; D gene ambiguous. V was pared by 3 bases and J by 0 bases, with 13 bases between. Germline V gene lookup returns CDR1 KGHSH and CDR2 LQKENI. The CDR3 runs 16 residues. The CDR3 reads CASSPGRGSSTDTQYF. The CDR3 nucleotides are TGTGCCAGCTCACCCGGTCGCGGATCTAGCACAGATACGCAGTATTTT.

The rearrangement joins TRBV5-4 to TRBJ2-2, with TRBD1 identical over 7 bases. Germline V gene lookup returns CDR1 SGHNT and CDR2 YYREEE (reference sequence). The CDR3 is 14 amino acids. The V gene end was trimmed by 6 bases and the J gene end by 4 bases; junction bases not matched to a gene: 6. CDR3 in DNA: TGTGCCAGCATCGACAGGGCATCCACCGGGGAGCTGTTTTTT. This translates into CASIDRASTGELFF.

The CDR3 DNA sequence: TGTGCCAGCAGTCCAGGGGCCAGGGTGGGCACTGAAGCTTTCTTT. Its protein product is CASSPGARVGTEAFF. The V and J genes are TRBV27 and TRBJ1-1, with D maybe TRBD1 (6 bases). Trimming took off 5 bases at V and 4 bases at J, with 17 bases between the two ends. The CDR3 is 15 amino acids. CDR1 is MNHEY and CDR2 is SMNVEV in the germline V gene (reference sequence).

CDR3 nucleotide sequence: TGTGCCATCAAAACAGGAAGTGAAGCTTTCTTT. Its protein product is CAIKTGSEAFF. The V and J genes are TRBV28 and TRBJ1-1, with D perhaps TRBD1 (5 bases). V was cut by 10 bases and J by 7 bases, with 13 bases left in between. From germline, CDR1 is MDHEN and CDR2 SYDVKM. The CDR3 has 11 amino acids.

The rearrangement links TRBV13 to TRBJ2-3; no clear D. Between the trimmed V and J ends, which lost 2 bases and 2 bases, there was a span of 11 bases. The CDR3 runs 15 residues. CDR1 PRHDT and CDR2 FYEKMQ come from the germline V gene (reference sequence). CDR3 coding DNA: TGTGCCAGCAGCTTACGGCTAGAACCCACAGATACGCAGTATTTT. Its protein is CASSLRLEPTDTQYF.

The rearrangement uses TRBV5-1 and TRBJ2-1, with 7 nucleotides matching TRBD1. The junction had 3 bases not matched to a gene; V was cut back by 0 bases and J by 3 bases. Germline V CDR1 and CDR2: SGHRS, YFSETQ. CDR3 length: 15 amino acids. CDR3 amino acids: CASSLEGQYYNEQFF. The CDR3 region has the DNA TGCGCCAGCAGCTTGGAGGGACAGTACTACAATGAGCAGTTCTTC.

This clone was detected only a few times. The rearrangement uses TRBV7-2 and TRBJ2-1, with TRBD2 matching 7 bases. There are 17 residues in the CDR3. Germline assignment: CDR1 SGHTA and CDR2 FQGNSA. V dropped 1 base and J dropped 2; count of bases not matched to a gene: 8. CDR3 amino acids: CASSLEGGYSAYNEQFF. The CDR3 nucleotides read TGTGCCAGCAGCTTAGAGGGAGGGTACAGTGCCTACAATGAGCAGTTCTTC.

Written as DNA, the CDR3 is TGTGCCAGCAGCGTAAATCCCGGAGGGCAAGAGACCCAGTACTTC. Protein product: CASSVNPGGQETQYF. The genes are TRBV9 and TRBJ2-5, with a tentative D call TRBD2 (6 bases). The CDR3 spans 15 residues. CDR1 is SGDLS and CDR2 is YYNGEE in the germline V gene. V was shortened by 1 base and J by 2 bases, with 12 bases between the two germline ends.